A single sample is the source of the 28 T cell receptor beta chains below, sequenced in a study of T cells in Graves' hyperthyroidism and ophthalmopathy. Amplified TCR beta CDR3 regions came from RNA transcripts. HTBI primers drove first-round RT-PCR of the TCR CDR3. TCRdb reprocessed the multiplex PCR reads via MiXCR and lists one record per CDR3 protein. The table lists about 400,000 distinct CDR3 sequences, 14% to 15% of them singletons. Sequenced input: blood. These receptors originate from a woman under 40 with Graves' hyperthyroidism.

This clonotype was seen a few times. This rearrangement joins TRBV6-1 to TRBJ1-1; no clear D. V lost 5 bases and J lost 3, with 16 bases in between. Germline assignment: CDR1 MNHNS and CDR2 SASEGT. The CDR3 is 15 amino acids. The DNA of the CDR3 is TGTGCCAGCAGTAAGCTGACTCATGGGTACACTGAAGCTTTCTTT. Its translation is CASSKLTHGYTEAFF.

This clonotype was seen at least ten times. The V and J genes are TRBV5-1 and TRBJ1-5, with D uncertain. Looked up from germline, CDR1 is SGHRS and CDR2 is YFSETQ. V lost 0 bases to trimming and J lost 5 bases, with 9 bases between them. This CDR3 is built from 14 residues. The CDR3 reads CASSLAPGDQPQHF. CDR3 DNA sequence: TGCGCCAGCAGCTTGGCCCCCGGAGATCAGCCCCAGCATTTT.

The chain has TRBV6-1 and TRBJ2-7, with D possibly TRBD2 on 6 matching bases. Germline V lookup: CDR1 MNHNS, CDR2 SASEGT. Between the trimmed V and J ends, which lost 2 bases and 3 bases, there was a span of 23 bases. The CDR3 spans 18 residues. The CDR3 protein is CASSENFQSWDLHYEQYF. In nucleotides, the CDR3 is TGTGCCAGCAGTGAAAATTTTCAAAGTTGGGACTTGCACTACGAGCAGTACTTC.

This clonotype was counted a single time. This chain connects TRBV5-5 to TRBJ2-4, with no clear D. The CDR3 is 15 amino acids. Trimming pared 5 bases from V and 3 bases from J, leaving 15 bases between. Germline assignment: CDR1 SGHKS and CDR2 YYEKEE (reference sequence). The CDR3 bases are TGTGCCAGCAGGCGTGCTCAGGATCTCAAAAACATTCAGTACTTC. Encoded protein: CASRRAQDLKNIQYF.

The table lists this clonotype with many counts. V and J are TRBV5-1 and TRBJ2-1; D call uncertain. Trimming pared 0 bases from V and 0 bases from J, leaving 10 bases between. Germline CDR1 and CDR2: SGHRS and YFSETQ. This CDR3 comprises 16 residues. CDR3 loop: CASSLDTGSSYNEQFF. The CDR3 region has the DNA TGCGCCAGCAGCTTGGATACCGGAAGCTCCTACAATGAGCAGTTCTTC.

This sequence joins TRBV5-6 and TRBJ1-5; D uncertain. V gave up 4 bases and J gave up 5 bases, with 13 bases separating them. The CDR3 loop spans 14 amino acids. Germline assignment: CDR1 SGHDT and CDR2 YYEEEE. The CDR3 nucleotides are TGTGCCAGCAGCACTAGAGGGTTGTATCAGCCCCAGCATTTT. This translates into CASSTRGLYQPQHF. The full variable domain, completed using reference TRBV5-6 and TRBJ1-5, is DAGVTQSPTHLIKTRGQQVTLRCSPKSGHDTVSWYQQALGQGPQFIFQYYEEEERQRGNFPDRFSGHQFPNYSSELNVNALLLGDSALYLCASSTRGLYQPQHFGDGTRLSIL.

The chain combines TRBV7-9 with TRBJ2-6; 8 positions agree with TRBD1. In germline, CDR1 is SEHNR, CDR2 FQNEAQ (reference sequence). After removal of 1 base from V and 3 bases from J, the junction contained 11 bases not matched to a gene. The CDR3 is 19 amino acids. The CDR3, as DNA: TGTGCCAGCAGCTTAGTGGGCAGGGGGCTTTCGTTTGGGGCCAACGTCCTGACTTTC. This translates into CASSLVGRGLSFGANVLTF.

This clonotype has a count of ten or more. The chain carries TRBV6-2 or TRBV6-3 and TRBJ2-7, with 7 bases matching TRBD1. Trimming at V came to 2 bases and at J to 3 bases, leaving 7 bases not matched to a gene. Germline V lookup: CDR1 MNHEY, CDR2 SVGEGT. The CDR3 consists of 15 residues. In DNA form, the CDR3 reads TGTGCCAGCAGTTACCCCGGGACAGCAAGCTACGAGCAGTACTTC. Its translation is CASSYPGTASYEQYF.

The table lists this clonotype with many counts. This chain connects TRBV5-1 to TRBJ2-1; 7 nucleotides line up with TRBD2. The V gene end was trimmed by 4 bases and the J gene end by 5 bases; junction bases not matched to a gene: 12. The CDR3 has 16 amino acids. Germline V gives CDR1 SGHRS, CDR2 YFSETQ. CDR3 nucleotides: TGCGCCAGCAGCACCTGGACTAGGCCACACAACAATGAGCAGTTCTTC. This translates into CASSTWTRPHNNEQFF.

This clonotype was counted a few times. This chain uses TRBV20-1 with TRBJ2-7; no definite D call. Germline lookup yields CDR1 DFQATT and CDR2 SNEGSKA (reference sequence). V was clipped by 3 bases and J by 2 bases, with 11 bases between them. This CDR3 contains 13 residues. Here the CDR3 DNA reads TGCAGTGCTAGTGCGCAAAAGACCTACGAGCAGTACTTC. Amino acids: CSASAQKTYEQYF.

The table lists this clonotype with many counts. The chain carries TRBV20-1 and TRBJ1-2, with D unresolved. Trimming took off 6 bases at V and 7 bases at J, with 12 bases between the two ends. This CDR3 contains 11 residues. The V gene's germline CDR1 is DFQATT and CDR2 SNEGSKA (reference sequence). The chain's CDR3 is CSAAPAGGYTF. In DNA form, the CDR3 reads TGCAGTGCAGCGCCCGCCGGTGGCTACACCTTC.

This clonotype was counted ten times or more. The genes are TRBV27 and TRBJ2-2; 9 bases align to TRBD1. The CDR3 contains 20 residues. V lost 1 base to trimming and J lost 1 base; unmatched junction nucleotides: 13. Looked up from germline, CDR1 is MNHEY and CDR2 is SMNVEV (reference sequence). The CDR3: CASSLLSGTGYSGNTGELFF. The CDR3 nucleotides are TGTGCCAGCAGTTTATTGAGCGGGACAGGGTATTCCGGGAACACCGGGGAGCTGTTTTTT.

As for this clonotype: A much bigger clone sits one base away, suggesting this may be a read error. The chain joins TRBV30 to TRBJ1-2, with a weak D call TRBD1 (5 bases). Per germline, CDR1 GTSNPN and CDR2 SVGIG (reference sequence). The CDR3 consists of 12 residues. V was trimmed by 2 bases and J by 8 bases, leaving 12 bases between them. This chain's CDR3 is CAWSPGAAGYTF. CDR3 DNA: TGTGCCTGGAGTCCCGGGGCAGCGGGCTACACCTTC.

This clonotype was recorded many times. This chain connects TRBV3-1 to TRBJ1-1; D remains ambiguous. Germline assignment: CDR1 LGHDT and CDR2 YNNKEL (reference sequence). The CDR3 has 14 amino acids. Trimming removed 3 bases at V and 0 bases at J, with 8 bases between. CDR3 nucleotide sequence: TGTGCCAGCAGCCAGGGGTCCATGAACACTGAAGCTTTCTTT. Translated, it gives CASSQGSMNTEAFF.

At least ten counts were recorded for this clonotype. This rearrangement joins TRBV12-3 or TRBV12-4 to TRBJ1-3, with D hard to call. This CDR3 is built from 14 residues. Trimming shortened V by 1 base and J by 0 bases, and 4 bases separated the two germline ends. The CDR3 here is CASSLGRSGNTIYF. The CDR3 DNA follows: TGTGCCAGCAGTTTAGGGCGCTCTGGAAACACCATATATTTT.

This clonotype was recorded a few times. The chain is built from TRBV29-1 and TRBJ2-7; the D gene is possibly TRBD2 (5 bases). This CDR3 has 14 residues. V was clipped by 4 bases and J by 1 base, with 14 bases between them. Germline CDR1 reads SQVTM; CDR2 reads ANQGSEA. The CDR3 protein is CSVGSGSGSYEQYF. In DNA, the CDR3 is TGCAGCGTTGGGTCGGGGAGTGGATCCTACGAGCAGTACTTC.

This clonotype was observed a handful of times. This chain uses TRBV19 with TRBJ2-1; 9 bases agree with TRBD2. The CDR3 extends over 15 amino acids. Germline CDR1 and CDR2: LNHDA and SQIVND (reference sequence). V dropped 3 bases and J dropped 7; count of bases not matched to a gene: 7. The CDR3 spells CASSMVGLARNEQFF. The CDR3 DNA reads TGTGCCAGTAGTATGGTAGGACTAGCGAGGAATGAGCAGTTCTTC. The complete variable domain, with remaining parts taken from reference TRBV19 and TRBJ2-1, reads DGGITQSPKYLFRKEGQNVTLSCEQNLNHDAMYWYRQDPGQGLRLIYYSQIVNDFQKGDIAEGYSVSREKKESFPLTVTSAQKNPTAFYLCASSMVGLARNEQFFGPGTRLTVL.

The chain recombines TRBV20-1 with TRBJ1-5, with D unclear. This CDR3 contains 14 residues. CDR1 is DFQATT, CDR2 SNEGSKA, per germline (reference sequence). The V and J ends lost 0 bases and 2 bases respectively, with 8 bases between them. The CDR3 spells CSARDLEGNQPQHF. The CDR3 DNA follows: TGCAGTGCTAGAGATCTGGAGGGCAATCAGCCCCAGCATTTT.

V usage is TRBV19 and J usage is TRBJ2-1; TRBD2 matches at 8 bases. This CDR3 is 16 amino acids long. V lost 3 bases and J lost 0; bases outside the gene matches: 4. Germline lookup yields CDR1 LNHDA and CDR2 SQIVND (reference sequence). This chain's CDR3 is CASSITSGPSYNEQFF. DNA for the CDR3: TGTGCCAGTAGTATTACTAGCGGCCCCTCCTACAATGAGCAGTTCTTC. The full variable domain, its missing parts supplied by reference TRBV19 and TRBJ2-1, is DGGITQSPKYLFRKEGQNVTLSCEQNLNHDAMYWYRQDPGQGLRLIYYSQIVNDFQKGDIAEGYSVSREKKESFPLTVTSAQKNPTAFYLCASSITSGPSYNEQFFGPGTRLTVL.

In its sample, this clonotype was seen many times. The CDR3 nucleotides are TGTGCCAGCAGTCACTTTGGGGACAGCGCACTCTACGAGCAGTACTTC. It codes for CASSHFGDSALYEQYF. The gene calls are TRBV7-2 and TRBJ2-7, with TRBD1 identical over 7 bases. Germline CDR1 SGHTA, CDR2 FQGNSA. The CDR3 spans 16 residues. After removal of 6 bases from V and 3 bases from J, the junction contained 14 bases not matched to a gene.

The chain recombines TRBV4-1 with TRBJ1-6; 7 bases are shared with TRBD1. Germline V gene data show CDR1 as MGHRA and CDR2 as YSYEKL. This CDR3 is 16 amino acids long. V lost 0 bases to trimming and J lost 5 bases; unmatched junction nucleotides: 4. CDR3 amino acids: CASSQEGQLNNSPLHF. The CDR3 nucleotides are TGCGCCAGCAGCCAAGAGGGACAGTTAAATAATTCACCCCTCCACTTT.

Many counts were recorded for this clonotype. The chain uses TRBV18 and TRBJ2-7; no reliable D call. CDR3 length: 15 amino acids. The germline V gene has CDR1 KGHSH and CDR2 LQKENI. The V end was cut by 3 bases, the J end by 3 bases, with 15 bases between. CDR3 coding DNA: TGTGCCAGCTCACCGAGTTGGCAGCAGGACTACGAGCAGTACTTC. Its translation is CASSPSWQQDYEQYF.

CDR3 DNA: TGTGCCAGCAGTTTAGAGGGTGGAAACTATGGCTACACCTTC. Translating it yields CASSLEGGNYGYTF. The chain combines TRBV28 with TRBJ1-2; D gene unclear. V lost 2 bases, J lost 2 bases, and 9 bases lay in between. Germline V gives CDR1 MDHEN, CDR2 SYDVKM. CDR3 length: 14 residues.

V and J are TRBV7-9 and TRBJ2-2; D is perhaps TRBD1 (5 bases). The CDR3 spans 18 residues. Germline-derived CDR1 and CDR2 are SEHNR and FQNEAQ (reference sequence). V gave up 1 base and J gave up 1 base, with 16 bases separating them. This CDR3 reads CASSLGIDRTRNTGELFF. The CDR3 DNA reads TGTGCCAGCAGCTTAGGGATTGACAGAACAAGGAACACCGGGGAGCTGTTTTTT.

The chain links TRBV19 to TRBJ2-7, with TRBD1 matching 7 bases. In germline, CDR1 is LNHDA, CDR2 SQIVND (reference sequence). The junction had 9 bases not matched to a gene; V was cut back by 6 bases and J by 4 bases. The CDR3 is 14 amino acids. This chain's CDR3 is CASSRPGTAYEQYF. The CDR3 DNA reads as TGTGCCAGTAGCCGACCGGGGACAGCATACGAGCAGTACTTC.

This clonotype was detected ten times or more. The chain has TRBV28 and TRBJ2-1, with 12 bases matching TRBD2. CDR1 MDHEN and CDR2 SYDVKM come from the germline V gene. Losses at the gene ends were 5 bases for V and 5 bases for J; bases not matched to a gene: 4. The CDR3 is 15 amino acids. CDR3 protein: CASSHTSGGNNEQFF. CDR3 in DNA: TGTGCCAGCAGTCACACTAGCGGGGGGAACAATGAGCAGTTCTTC.

The CDR3 is CASSGQNYGYTF. CDR3 bases: TGCGCCAGCAGCGGCCAGAACTATGGCTACACCTTC. The chain has TRBV5-1 and TRBJ1-2; no clear D. Trimming removed 4 bases from V and 2 bases from J, with 6 bases in between. CDR1 and CDR2 (germline): SGHRS, YFSETQ. This CDR3 region has 12 residues.

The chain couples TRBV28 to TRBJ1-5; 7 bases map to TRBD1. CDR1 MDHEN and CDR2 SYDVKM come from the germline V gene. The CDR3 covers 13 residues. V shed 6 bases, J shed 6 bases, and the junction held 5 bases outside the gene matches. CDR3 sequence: CASSTDRAQPQHF. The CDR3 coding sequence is TGTGCCAGCAGCACAGACAGGGCTCAGCCCCAGCATTTT.